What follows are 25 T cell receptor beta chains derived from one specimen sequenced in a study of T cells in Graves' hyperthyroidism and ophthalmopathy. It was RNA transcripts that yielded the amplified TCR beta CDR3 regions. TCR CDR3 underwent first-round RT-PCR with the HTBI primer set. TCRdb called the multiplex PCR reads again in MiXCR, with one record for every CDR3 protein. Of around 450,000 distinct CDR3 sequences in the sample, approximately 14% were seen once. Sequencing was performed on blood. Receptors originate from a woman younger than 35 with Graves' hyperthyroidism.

The CDR3 DNA follows: TGTGCCAGCGGCACTCAGCGGGCCGGTGAAAAACTGTTTTTT. It specifies CASGTQRAGEKLFF. The genes are TRBV9 and TRBJ1-4; no clear D gene. CDR3 length: 14 amino acids. Germline V gene lookup returns CDR1 SGDLS and CDR2 YYNGEE. Trimming left V 7 bases short and J 7 bases short, with 17 bases between.

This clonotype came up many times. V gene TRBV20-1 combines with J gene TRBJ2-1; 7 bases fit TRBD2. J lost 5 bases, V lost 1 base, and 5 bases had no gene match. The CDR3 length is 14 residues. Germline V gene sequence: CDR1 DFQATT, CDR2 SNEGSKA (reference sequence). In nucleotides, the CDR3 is TGCAGTGCTAGAGGGCTAGCGGCCCACAATGAGCAGTTCTTC. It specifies CSARGLAAHNEQFF.

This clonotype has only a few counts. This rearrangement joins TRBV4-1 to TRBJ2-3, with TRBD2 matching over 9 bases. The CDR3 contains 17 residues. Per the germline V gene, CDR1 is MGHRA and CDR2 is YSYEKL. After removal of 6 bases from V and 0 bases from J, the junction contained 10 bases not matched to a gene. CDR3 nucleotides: TGCGCCAGCAGACGTCGAGCTAGCGGGGAAAGCACAGATACGCAGTATTTT. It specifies CASRRRASGESTDTQYF.

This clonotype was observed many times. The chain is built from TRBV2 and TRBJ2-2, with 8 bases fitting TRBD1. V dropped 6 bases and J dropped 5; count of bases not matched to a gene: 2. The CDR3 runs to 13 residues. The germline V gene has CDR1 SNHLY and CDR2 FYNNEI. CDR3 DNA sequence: TGTGCCAGCAGCCGGACAGGGACCGGGGAGCTGTTTTTT. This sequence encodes CASSRTGTGELFF.

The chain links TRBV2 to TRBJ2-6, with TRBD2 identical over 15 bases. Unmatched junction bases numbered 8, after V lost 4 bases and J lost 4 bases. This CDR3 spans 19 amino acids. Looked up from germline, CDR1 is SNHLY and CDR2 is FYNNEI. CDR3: CASSGWTSGRASGANVLTF. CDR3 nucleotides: TGTGCCAGCAGTGGATGGACTAGCGGGAGGGCATCGGGGGCCAACGTCCTGACTTTC. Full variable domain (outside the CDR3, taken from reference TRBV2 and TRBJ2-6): EPEVTQTPSHQVTQMGQEVILRCVPISNHLYFYWYRQILGQKVEFLVSFYNNEISEKSEIFDDQFSVERPDGSNFTLKIRSTKLEDSAMYFCASSGWTSGRASGANVLTFGAGSRLTVL.

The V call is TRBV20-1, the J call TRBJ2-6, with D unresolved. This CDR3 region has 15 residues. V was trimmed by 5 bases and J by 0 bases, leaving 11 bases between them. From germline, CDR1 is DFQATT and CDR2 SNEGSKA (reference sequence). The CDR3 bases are TGCAGTGCTCGGGCAACCACCTCTGGGGCCAACGTCCTGACTTTC. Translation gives CSARATTSGANVLTF.

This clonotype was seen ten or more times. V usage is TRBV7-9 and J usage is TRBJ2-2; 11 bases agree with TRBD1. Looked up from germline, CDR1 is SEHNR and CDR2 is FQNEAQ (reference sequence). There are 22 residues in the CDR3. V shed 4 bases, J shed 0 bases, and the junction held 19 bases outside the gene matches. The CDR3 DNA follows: TGTGCCAGCAGCTCTTCCGGGACAGGGGGAACCCACTTCCCCGCGAACACCGGGGAGCTGTTTTTT. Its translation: CASSSSGTGGTHFPANTGELFF.

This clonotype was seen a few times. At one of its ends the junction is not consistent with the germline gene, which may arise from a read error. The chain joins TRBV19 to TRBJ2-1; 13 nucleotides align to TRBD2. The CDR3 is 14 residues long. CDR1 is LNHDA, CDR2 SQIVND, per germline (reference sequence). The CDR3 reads CANSPGLAGNEQFF. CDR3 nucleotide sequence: TGTGCCAATAGTCCGGGACTAGCGGGAAATGAGCAGTTCTTC.

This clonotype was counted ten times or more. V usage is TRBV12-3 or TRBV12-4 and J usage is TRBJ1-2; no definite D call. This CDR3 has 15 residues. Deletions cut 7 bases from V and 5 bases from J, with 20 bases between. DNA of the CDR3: TGTGCCAGCACCCCAGGCAGCCTCCCCCCTTATGGCTACACCTTC. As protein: CASTPGSLPPYGYTF.

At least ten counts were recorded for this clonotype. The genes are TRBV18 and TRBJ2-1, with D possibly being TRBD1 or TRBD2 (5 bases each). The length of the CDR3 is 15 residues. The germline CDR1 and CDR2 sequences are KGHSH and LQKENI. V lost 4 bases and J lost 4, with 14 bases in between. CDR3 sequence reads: CASSQGTSRYNEQFF. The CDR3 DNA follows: TGTGCCAGCTCACAGGGGACCAGTCGGTACAATGAGCAGTTCTTC.

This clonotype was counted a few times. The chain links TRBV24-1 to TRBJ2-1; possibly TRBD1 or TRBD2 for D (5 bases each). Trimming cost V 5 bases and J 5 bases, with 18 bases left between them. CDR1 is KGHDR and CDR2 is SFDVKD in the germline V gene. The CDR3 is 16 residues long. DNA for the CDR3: TGTGCCACCAGTGTAGGACACGGAGGTGCTCACAATGAGCAGTTCTTC. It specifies CATSVGHGGAHNEQFF.

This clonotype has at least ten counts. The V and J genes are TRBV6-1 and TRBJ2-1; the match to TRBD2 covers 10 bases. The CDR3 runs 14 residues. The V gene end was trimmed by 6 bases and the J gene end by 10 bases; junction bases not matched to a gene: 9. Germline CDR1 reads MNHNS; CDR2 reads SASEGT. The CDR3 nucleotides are TGTGCCAGCAGACTCGGGACTAGCGTTCACGAGCAGTTCTTC. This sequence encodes CASRLGTSVHEQFF.

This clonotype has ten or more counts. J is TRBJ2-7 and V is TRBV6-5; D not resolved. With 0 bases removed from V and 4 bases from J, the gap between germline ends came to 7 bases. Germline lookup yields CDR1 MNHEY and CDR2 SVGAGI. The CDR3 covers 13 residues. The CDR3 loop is CASSYSLGYEQYF. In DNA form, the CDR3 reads TGTGCCAGCAGTTACTCGCTAGGGTACGAGCAGTACTTC.

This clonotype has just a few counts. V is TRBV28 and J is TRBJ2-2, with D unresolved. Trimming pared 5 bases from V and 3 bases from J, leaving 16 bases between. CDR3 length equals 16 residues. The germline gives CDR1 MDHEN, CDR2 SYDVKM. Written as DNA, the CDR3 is TGTGCCAGCAGTCCGCGGACCGGCCCAGACACCGGGGAGCTGTTTTTT. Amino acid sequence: CASSPRTGPDTGELFF.

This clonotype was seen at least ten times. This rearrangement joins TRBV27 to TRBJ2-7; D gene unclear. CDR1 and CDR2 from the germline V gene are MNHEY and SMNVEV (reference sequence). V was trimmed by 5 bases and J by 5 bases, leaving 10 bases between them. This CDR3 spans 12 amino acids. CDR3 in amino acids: CASSPSPNEQYF. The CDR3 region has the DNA TGTGCCAGCAGTCCATCTCCGAACGAGCAGTACTTC.

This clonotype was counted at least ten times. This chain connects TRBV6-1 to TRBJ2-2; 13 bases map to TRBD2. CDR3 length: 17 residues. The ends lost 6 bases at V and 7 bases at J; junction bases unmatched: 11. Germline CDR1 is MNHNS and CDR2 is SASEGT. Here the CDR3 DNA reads TGTGCCAGCAGGGCTTCCCTTGGGACTAGCGGGAACGGGGAGCTGTTTTTT. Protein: CASRASLGTSGNGELFF.

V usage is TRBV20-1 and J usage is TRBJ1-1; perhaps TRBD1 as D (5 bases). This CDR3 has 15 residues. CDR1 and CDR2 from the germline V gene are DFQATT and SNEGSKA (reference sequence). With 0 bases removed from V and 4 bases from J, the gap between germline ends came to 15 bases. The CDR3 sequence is CSARDGKGLSTEAFF. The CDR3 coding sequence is TGCAGTGCTAGAGATGGAAAGGGACTAAGCACTGAAGCTTTCTTT.

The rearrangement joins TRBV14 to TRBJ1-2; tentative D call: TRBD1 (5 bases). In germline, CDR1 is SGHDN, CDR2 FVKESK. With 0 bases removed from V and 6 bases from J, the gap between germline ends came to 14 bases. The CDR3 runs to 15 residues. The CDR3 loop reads CASSQDNRGLNGYTF. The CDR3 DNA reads TGTGCCAGCAGCCAAGACAATAGGGGTTTAAATGGCTACACCTTC.

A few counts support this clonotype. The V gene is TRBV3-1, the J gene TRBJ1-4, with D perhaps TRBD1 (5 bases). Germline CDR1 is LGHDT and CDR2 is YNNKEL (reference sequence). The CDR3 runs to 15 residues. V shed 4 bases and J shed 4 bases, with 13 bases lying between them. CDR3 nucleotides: TGTGCCAGCAGCCCCGGACGGGGGATTAATGAAAAACTGTTTTTT. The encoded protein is CASSPGRGINEKLFF.

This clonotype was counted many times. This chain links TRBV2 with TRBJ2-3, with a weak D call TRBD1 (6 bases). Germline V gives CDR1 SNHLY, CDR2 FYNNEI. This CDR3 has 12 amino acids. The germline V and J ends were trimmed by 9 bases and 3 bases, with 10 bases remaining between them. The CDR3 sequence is CARRGTTDTQYF. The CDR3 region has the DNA TGTGCCAGAAGGGGGACAACAGATACGCAGTATTTT.

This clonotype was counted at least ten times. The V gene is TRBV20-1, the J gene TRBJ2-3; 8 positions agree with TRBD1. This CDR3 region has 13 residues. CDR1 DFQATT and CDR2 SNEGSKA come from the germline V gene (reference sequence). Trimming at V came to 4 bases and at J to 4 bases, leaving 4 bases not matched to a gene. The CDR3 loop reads CSAMGQAADTQYF. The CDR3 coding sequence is TGCAGTGCTATGGGACAGGCGGCAGATACGCAGTATTTT.

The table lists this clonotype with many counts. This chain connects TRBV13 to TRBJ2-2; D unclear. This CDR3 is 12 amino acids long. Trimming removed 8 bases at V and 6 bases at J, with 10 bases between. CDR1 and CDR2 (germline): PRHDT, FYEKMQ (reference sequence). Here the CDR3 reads CASSGDPGELFF. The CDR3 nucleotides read TGTGCCAGCTCTGGAGATCCCGGGGAGCTGTTTTTT.

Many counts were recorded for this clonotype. CDR3 sequence: CSAARAGTIQYF. CDR3 DNA: TGCAGTGCTGCCCGCGCCGGAACCATTCAGTACTTC. V and J are TRBV20-1 and TRBJ2-4; D is unclear. The CDR3 runs to 12 residues. Germline V CDR1 and CDR2: DFQATT, SNEGSKA (reference sequence). The V end was cut by 5 bases, the J end by 9 bases, with 14 bases between.

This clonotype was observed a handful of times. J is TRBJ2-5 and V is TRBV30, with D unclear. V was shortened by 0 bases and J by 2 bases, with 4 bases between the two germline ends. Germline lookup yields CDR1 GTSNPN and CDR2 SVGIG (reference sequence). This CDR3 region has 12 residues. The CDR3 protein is CAWSVTQETQYF. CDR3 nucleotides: TGTGCCTGGAGTGTTACGCAAGAGACCCAGTACTTC.

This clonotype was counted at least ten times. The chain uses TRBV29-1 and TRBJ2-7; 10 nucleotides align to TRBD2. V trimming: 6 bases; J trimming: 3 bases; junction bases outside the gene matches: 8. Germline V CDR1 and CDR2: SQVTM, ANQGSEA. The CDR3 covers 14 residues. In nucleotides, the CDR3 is TGCAGCGTGAGAGGTCTAGCGGGAGTCTACGAGCAGTACTTC. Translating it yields CSVRGLAGVYEQYF.